These 28 T cell receptor beta chains came from one sample sequenced in a study of metastatic and nonmetastatic thyroid tumors. TCRdb re-called the PCR reads via MiXCR. Altogether about 22,000 clones are present, about 15% being singletons, with the ten largest covering about 14%. Each patient went into thyroid surgery without having received any treatment. The sequenced sample was tumor tissue. The receptors were sampled from a female donor with papillary thyroid cancer or a benign thyroid nodule (not recorded which). Some clones in this sample may be carry-over from other donors' samples.

CDR3 sequence: CASSLNGDYGYTF. The CDR3 DNA reads TGCGCCAGCAGCTTGAACGGCGACTATGGCTACACCTTC. The chain employs TRBV5-1 and TRBJ1-2; D unresolved. The V end lost 1 base, the J end lost 3 bases, and 7 bases lay between the germline ends. Per germline, CDR1 SGHRS and CDR2 YFSETQ. The CDR3 is 13 residues long.

The genes are TRBV6-9 and TRBJ2-5; D is undetermined. The germline V gene has CDR1 MNHGY and CDR2 SVAAGI. V dropped 4 bases and J dropped 6 bases, with 12 bases sitting between them. The CDR3 runs 13 residues. The CDR3 region is CASSLDGRQTQYF. The CDR3 coding sequence is TGTGCCAGCAGTTTAGACGGCAGACAGACCCAGTACTTC.

In this sample, this clone turned up a few times. The chain employs TRBV6-1 and TRBJ1-2; 7 positions agree with TRBD1. The junction had 4 bases not matched to a gene; V was cut back by 1 base and J by 8 bases. Germline CDR1 MNHNS, CDR2 SASEGT. The CDR3 loop spans 13 amino acids. The CDR3 bases are TGTGCCAGCAGTGAAGGTCAGGGGGTCGGCTACACCTTC. Protein: CASSEGQGVGYTF.

This clone was found a few times. The chain links TRBV12-3 or TRBV12-4 to TRBJ2-5; tentative D call: TRBD1 (5 bases). The CDR3 sequence is 16 residues long. Trimming took off 5 bases at V and 1 base at J, with 17 bases between the two ends. CDR3 nucleotides: TGTGCCAGCAGTCCCCCCAGGGTAGCTTGCCAAGAGACCCAGTACTTC. Translated: CASSPPRVACQETQYF.

This clone was recorded a few times. At one end the junction does not follow the germline gene, possibly because of a read error. The chain uses TRBV6-5 and TRBJ1-5, with a tentative D call TRBD1 (5 bases). Germline loops: CDR1 MNHEY, CDR2 SVGAGI. The CDR3 is 14 residues long. The CDR3 loop reads CASSWKGANQPKHF. The CDR3 nucleotides read TGTGCCAGCAGTTGGAAAGGGGCCAATCAGCCCAAGCATTTT.

At least ten counts were recorded for this clone. Other DNA sequences within the sample encode an identical CDR3. The rearrangement uses TRBV19 and TRBJ2-3, with D possibly matching TRBD1 (6 bases). Germline CDR1 and CDR2: LNHDA and SQIVND (reference sequence). The V end was cut by 1 base, the J end by 10 bases, with 15 bases between. The length of the CDR3 is 14 residues. CDR3 DNA: TGTGCCAGTAGTATAGGCACCGGGGACAATCCGCAGTATTTT. It translates to CASSIGTGDNPQYF.

The J gene is TRBJ1-3, the V gene TRBV28; unclear D gene. Between the trimmed V and J ends, which lost 2 bases and 2 bases, there was a span of 10 bases. Germline V gene data show CDR1 as MDHEN and CDR2 as SYDVKM. The CDR3 consists of 15 residues. The CDR3 nucleotides are TGTGCCAGCAGTTTAGAGTACGTGCCTGGAAACACCATATATTTT. This gives the protein CASSLEYVPGNTIYF.

The chain links TRBV20-1 to TRBJ2-2; 9 bases align to TRBD1. Losses at the gene ends were 8 bases for V and 7 bases for J; bases not matched to a gene: 11. The CDR3 is 14 amino acids. CDR1 is DFQATT, CDR2 SNEGSKA, per germline (reference sequence). CDR3 in DNA: TGCAGTACCAGCCGGGACAGGGAAGGCGGGGAGCTGTTTTTT. It translates to CSTSRDREGGELFF.

This clone was counted a few times. A much bigger clone sits one base away, suggesting this may be a read error. This sample also contains other DNA sequences that code for the same CDR3. V is TRBV5-1 and J is TRBJ1-2, with D tentatively TRBD1 (5 bases). The CDR3 contains 16 residues. The V end was cut by 4 bases, the J end by 8 bases, with 24 bases between. Germline assignment: CDR1 SGHRS and CDR2 YFSETQ. CDR3 residues: CASSPQRLTGFLGYTF. The CDR3 region has the DNA TGCGCCAGCAGCCCTCAAAGACTAACAGGTTTTTTAGGCTACACCTTC.

This clone was seen many times. This rearrangement joins TRBV18 to TRBJ2-2; 8 bases are a match to TRBD1. Germline CDR1 KGHSH, CDR2 LQKENI. The CDR3 runs 16 residues. J was trimmed by 5 bases and V by 8 bases; bases with no gene match: 13. CDR3 loop: CASLPGDRRTTGELFF. CDR3 bases: TGTGCCAGCCTACCGGGGGACAGGCGGACAACCGGGGAGCTGTTTTTT.

This clone was seen repeatedly, ten times or more. The V and J genes are TRBV4-1 and TRBJ2-5; TRBD2 might be the D (7 bases). The CDR3 is made up of 16 amino acids. In germline, CDR1 is MGHRA, CDR2 YSYEKL. Trimming took 1 base from V and 3 from J, leaving 15 bases between them. The CDR3: CASSQVGGGPKETQYF. DNA of the CDR3: TGCGCCAGCAGCCAAGTGGGAGGGGGTCCTAAAGAGACCCAGTACTTC.

This clone was seen many times. This rearrangement joins TRBV11-1 to TRBJ2-1; 10 bases match TRBD2. V shed 4 bases, J shed 6 bases, and the junction held 9 bases outside the gene matches. This CDR3 is built from 16 residues. CDR1 SGHAT and CDR2 FQDESV come from the germline V gene (reference sequence). The CDR3 DNA reads TGTGCCAGCAGCTCCCGGACTAGCGGCTTGGGCAATGAGCAGTTCTTC. Translation gives CASSSRTSGLGNEQFF.

This clone has at least ten counts. With a much larger clone just one base away, this may be a read error. The same CDR3 can be traced to other DNA sequences in this sample. V is TRBV15 and J is TRBJ2-1, with TRBD1 as a possible D gene (6 bases). Trimming removed 6 bases from V and 0 bases from J, with 12 bases in between. The CDR3 has 15 amino acids. The germline V gene has CDR1 LNHNV and CDR2 YYDKDF (reference sequence). CDR3 nucleotide sequence: TGTGCCACCAGTGGAACAGGGAGCTCCTACAATGAGCAGTTCTTC. Its translation: CATSGTGSSYNEQFF.

There are many counts of this clone. The chain employs TRBV20-1 and TRBJ2-7; D uncertain. Trimming cost V 3 bases and J 4 bases, with 7 bases left between them. The CDR3 runs 11 residues. Germline CDR1 is DFQATT and CDR2 is SNEGSKA (reference sequence). The CDR3, as DNA: TGCAGTGCTAGGTTGGAGTACGAGCAGTACTTC. Translating it yields CSARLEYEQYF.

This clone was detected many times. The J gene is TRBJ1-4, the V gene TRBV7-9; D is ambiguous. Trimming shortened V by 4 bases and J by 7 bases, and 10 bases separated the two germline ends. CDR3 length: 13 residues. Germline V gene lookup returns CDR1 SEHNR and CDR2 FQNEAQ (reference sequence). CDR3: CASSSLLSEKLFF. The CDR3, as DNA: TGTGCCAGCAGCTCTCTTTTGTCTGAAAAACTGTTTTTT.

The chain recombines TRBV2 with TRBJ2-2; maybe TRBD1 (7 bases). Trimming shortened V by 9 bases and J by 8 bases, and 19 bases separated the two germline ends. Germline V gives CDR1 SNHLY, CDR2 FYNNEI. This CDR3 comprises 14 residues. CDR3 coding DNA: TGTGCCAGACGAGAGGAGGGGGCCACAGGGGAGCTGTTTTTT. Translated, it gives CARREEGATGELFF.

The chain uses TRBV11-1 and TRBJ2-7; D is unresolved. The germline CDR1 and CDR2 sequences are SGHAT and FQDESV (reference sequence). The V and J ends lost 6 bases and 0 bases respectively, with 18 bases between them. The CDR3 sequence is 16 residues long. CDR3 sequence reads: CASRSFSVQSSYEQYF. For the CDR3, the DNA is TGTGCCAGCAGATCTTTCTCGGTACAGAGCTCCTACGAGCAGTACTTC.

There are many counts of this clone. The V call is TRBV3-1, the J call TRBJ1-6, with D tentatively TRBD1 (5 bases). The CDR3 is 14 residues long. Looked up from germline, CDR1 is LGHDT and CDR2 is YNNKEL (reference sequence). The V and J ends lost 3 bases and 8 bases respectively, with 11 bases between them. The CDR3 sequence: CASSQRGVYSPLHF. In nucleotides, the CDR3 is TGTGCCAGCAGCCAGAGAGGGGTTTATTCACCCCTCCACTTT. Supplemented by reference TRBV3-1 and TRBJ1-6, the full variable domain reads DTAVSQTPKYLVTQMGNDKSIKCEQNLGHDTMYWYKQDSKKFLKIMFSYNNKELIINETVPNRFSPKSPDKAHLNLHINSLELGDSAVYFCASSQRGVYSPLHFGNGTRLTVT.

Regarding this clone: This may arise from a read error, as a much more abundant clone is one base away. This sequence joins TRBV18 and TRBJ2-5, with D possibly matching TRBD1 (5 bases). Germline loops: CDR1 KGHSH, CDR2 LQKENI. V lost 1 base and J 5 bases, leaving 8 bases between the germline ends. The CDR3 spans 13 residues. CDR3 coding DNA: TGTGCCAGCTCACCACTTGCAGGGGAGACCCAGTACTTC. It yields the protein CASSPLAGETQYF.

In its sample, this clone ranks as medium-sized (0.01 to 0.1%). The chain recombines TRBV2 with TRBJ2-7, with D tentatively TRBD1 (6 bases). Germline V gives CDR1 SNHLY, CDR2 FYNNEI. V was trimmed by 4 bases and J by 9 bases, leaving 22 bases between them. CDR3 length equals 15 residues. The CDR3 is CASSAPSVEGGVQYF. CDR3 sequence (DNA): TGTGCCAGCAGTGCCCCGTCGGTCGAAGGGGGAGTGCAGTACTTC.

Many counts were recorded for this clone. V and J are TRBV29-1 and TRBJ1-6; 7 nucleotides align to TRBD1. This CDR3 spans 13 amino acids. The junction had 3 bases not matched to a gene; V was cut back by 5 bases and J by 5 bases. Germline lookup yields CDR1 SQVTM and CDR2 ANQGSEA. DNA for the CDR3: TGCAGCGTTCAACAGGGGAATAATTCACCCCTCCACTTT. Translating it yields CSVQQGNNSPLHF.

V is TRBV6-1 and J is TRBJ1-1; 8 bases line up with TRBD1. From germline, CDR1 is MNHNS and CDR2 SASEGT. J lost 4 bases, V lost 5 bases, and 9 bases had no gene match. This CDR3 contains 15 residues. As DNA, the CDR3 is TGTGCCAGCAGTAGGATTGGACAGGGCGGCACTGAAGCTTTCTTT. It yields the protein CASSRIGQGGTEAFF.

This clone was recorded many times. A much larger clone differs from this one at a single base, so this may be a read error. V and J are TRBV5-4 and TRBJ2-1; perhaps TRBD2 as D (6 bases). The CDR3 is 14 amino acids. CDR1 SGHNT and CDR2 YYREEE come from the germline V gene (reference sequence). CDR3 sequence: CASSRGTSYNEQLF. The DNA for the CDR3 is TGTGCCAGCAGCCGGGGGACTTCCTACAATGAGCAGCTCTTC.

In this sample, this clone turned up many times. The gene calls are TRBV19 and TRBJ2-5, with D tentatively TRBD2 (6 bases). This CDR3 is 16 amino acids long. Germline-derived CDR1 and CDR2 are LNHDA and SQIVND (reference sequence). Trimming stripped 6 bases from V and 9 bases from J, with 26 bases between. CDR3 amino acids: CASRVGFGRDGGAQYF. Written as DNA, the CDR3 is TGTGCCAGTAGGGTTGGCTTCGGCAGGGACGGCGGGGCCCAGTACTTC.

Sample share makes this clone medium-sized. The chain uses TRBV6-5 and TRBJ1-6; 10 bases match TRBD1. Germline V gives CDR1 MNHEY, CDR2 SVGAGI. Trimming took 0 bases from V and 11 from J; bases not matched to a gene: 4. The CDR3 contains 15 residues. The CDR3 DNA follows: TGTGCCAGCAGTTACTCAAAGGGACAGGGGCCACCCCTCCACTTT. Its protein product is CASSYSKGQGPPLHF.

Sample share makes this clone medium-sized. The chain recombines TRBV29-1 with TRBJ2-1; D is unresolved. With 5 bases removed from V and 5 bases from J, the gap between germline ends came to 10 bases. The CDR3 has 12 residues. The germline V gene has CDR1 SQVTM and CDR2 ANQGSEA. In DNA form, the CDR3 reads TGCAGCGTTCCATTGCCCGACAATGAGCAGTTCTTC. Translated: CSVPLPDNEQFF.

The chain couples TRBV6-1 to TRBJ2-6; D remains ambiguous. CDR3 length equals 14 residues. The V end lost 1 base, the J end lost 3 bases, and 4 bases lay between the germline ends. Germline lookup yields CDR1 MNHNS and CDR2 SASEGT. As DNA, the CDR3 is TGTGCCAGCAGTGAAGGGGGTGGGGCCAACGTCCTGACTTTC. Translation: CASSEGGGANVLTF.

This clone was observed at least ten times. CDR3 DNA: TGTGCCAGCAGCTCGGGACTAGCGGGAGTAGCAGATACGCAGTATTTT. It translates to CASSSGLAGVADTQYF. This chain joins TRBV7-9 and TRBJ2-3; TRBD2 aligns across 14 bases. The V segment lost 4 bases and the J segment 4 bases; nucleotides outside the gene matches: 4. Germline assignment: CDR1 SEHNR and CDR2 FQNEAQ (reference sequence). The CDR3 totals 16 residues.